Below, 31 T cell receptor beta chains from the same sample are listed, as sequenced in a study of memory CD4+ T cells and cytomegalovirus serostatus. The sort gate was single viable CD3+CD4+CD8-CD45RO+ cells for memory CD4+ T cells. TCRdb's table, derived via immunoSEQ multiplex PCR, lists solely in-frame clones and lacks some. The table records tens of thousands of clones, roughly 73% of them present only once. The sequenced sample was memory CD4+ T cells from blood. The receptors were sampled from an adult in good health and CMV-seronegative.

This clone was picked up one time. This sequence joins TRBV6-1 and TRBJ1-2; TRBD1 agrees at 7 bases. With V trimmed by 2 bases and J by 0 bases, 3 bases remained unmatched. The CDR3 extends over 15 amino acids. The germline CDR1 and CDR2 sequences are MNHNS and SASEGT. In nucleotides, the CDR3 is TGTGCCAGCAGTGAAATCGACAGGGCTAACTATGGCTACACCTTC. Translating it yields CASSEIDRANYGYTF.

V and J are TRBV7-8 and TRBJ2-7; 11 nucleotides line up with TRBD1. Per germline, CDR1 SGHVS and CDR2 FQNEAQ. The CDR3 totals 18 residues. V was clipped by 5 bases and J by 4 bases; unmatched bases: 16. The DNA for the CDR3 is TGTGCCAGCAGCCCTCATCACCCGGACAGGGGGCACCGATACGAGCAGTACTTC. Translating gives CASSPHHPDRGHRYEQYF.

V usage is TRBV9 and J usage is TRBJ1-1; no firm D call. Germline V CDR1 and CDR2: SGDLS, YYNGEE. V gave up 2 bases and J gave up 1 base, with 12 bases separating them. This CDR3 region has 15 residues. CDR3 residues: CASSVRFGGNTEAFF. CDR3 nucleotides: TGTGCCAGCAGCGTCAGGTTCGGAGGGAACACTGAAGCTTTCTTT.

This chain joins TRBV28 and TRBJ1-6; 8 bases align to TRBD1. The CDR3 has 15 amino acids. Trimming removed 11 bases from V and 0 bases from J; junction bases left unmatched: 6. Looked up from germline, CDR1 is MDHEN and CDR2 is SYDVKM. CDR3 coding DNA: TGTGCCGTACGACAGGGGAGCTCCTATAATTCACCCCTCCACTTT. Translating gives CAVRQGSSYNSPLHF.

The genes are TRBV6-6 and TRBJ1-2; unclear D gene. V was clipped by 0 bases and J by 0 bases, with 8 bases between them. This CDR3 is built from 15 residues. The V gene's germline CDR1 is MNHNY and CDR2 SVGAGI (reference sequence). DNA for the CDR3: TGTGCCAGCAGTTACTCCCAAGCCGCTAACTATGGCTACACCTTC. As protein: CASSYSQAANYGYTF.

The chain links TRBV7-9 to TRBJ1-1, with D uncertain. Deletions cut 5 bases from V and 6 bases from J, with 16 bases between. Germline V gives CDR1 SEHNR, CDR2 FQNEAQ (reference sequence). This CDR3 is built from 14 residues. CDR3 nucleotide sequence: TGTGCCAGCAGCCAGAGTACAGAGGGAGCTGAAGCTTTCTTT. Encoded protein: CASSQSTEGAEAFF.

V is TRBV27 and J is TRBJ1-2, with D perhaps matching TRBD1 (6 bases). The CDR3 sequence is 14 residues long. Deletions cut 3 bases from V and 1 base from J, with 9 bases between. Germline lookup yields CDR1 MNHEY and CDR2 SMNVEV (reference sequence). CDR3 residues: CASSFQGFNYGYTF. The CDR3 DNA reads as TGTGCCAGCAGTTTTCAGGGGTTTAACTATGGCTACACCTTC.

This chain links TRBV7-2 with TRBJ1-5, with unresolved D. V was trimmed by 0 bases and J by 1 base, leaving 4 bases between them. The V gene's germline CDR1 is SGHTA and CDR2 FQGNSA. This CDR3 spans 14 amino acids. Here the CDR3 reads CASSLAGSNQPQHF. In DNA, the CDR3 is TGTGCCAGCAGCTTAGCAGGGAGCAATCAGCCCCAGCATTTT.

The chain links TRBV5-4 to TRBJ2-6; unclear D gene. The germline gives CDR1 SGHNT, CDR2 YYREEE (reference sequence). V lost 4 bases to trimming and J lost 2 bases, with 10 bases between them. CDR3 length equals 15 residues. The CDR3 DNA follows: TGTGCCAGCAGCGGGGTTGGAGCTGGGGCCAACGTCCTGACTTTC. This sequence encodes CASSGVGAGANVLTF.

This chain joins TRBV18 and TRBJ1-2; D possibly corresponds to TRBD1 (5 bases). The CDR3 is made up of 16 amino acids. Trimming removed 2 bases at V and 6 bases at J, with 19 bases between. The germline V gene has CDR1 KGHSH and CDR2 LQKENI. CDR3 protein: CASSPSPGPMKDGYTF. The CDR3 bases are TGTGCCAGCTCACCATCCCCGGGACCCATGAAGGATGGCTACACCTTC.

The V and J genes are TRBV5-6 and TRBJ2-7; 8 bases line up with TRBD1. The CDR3 extends over 14 amino acids. Germline V gene sequence: CDR1 SGHDT, CDR2 YYEEEE. Trimming took 4 bases from V and 1 from J; bases not matched to a gene: 4. CDR3 bases: TGTGCCAGCAGCCCTGGACAGGGTTCCTACGAGCAGTACTTC. Translation: CASSPGQGSYEQYF.

This clone turned up a few times. Other DNA sequences in this sample translate to the same CDR3. The chain carries TRBV6-5 and TRBJ1-5, with D possibly being TRBD1 (6 bases). Germline loops: CDR1 MNHEY, CDR2 SVGAGI. V was pared by 5 bases and J by 4 bases, with 15 bases between. This CDR3 region has 15 residues. The CDR3 sequence: CASSPRGRGNQPQHF. The DNA for the CDR3 is TGTGCCAGCAGTCCCAGGGGCAGGGGAAATCAGCCCCAGCATTTT.

This sequence joins TRBV4-1 and TRBJ1-5; 11 bases are shared with TRBD1. Trimming removed 1 base from V and 7 bases from J; junction bases left unmatched: 0. The CDR3 is made up of 14 amino acids. The germline V gene has CDR1 MGHRA and CDR2 YSYEKL. CDR3 in DNA: TGCGCCAGCAGCCAAGGGACAGGGGGCCAGCCCCAGCATTTT. Translated: CASSQGTGGQPQHF.

The chain carries TRBV5-1 and TRBJ1-6, with 9 bases identical to TRBD1. CDR3 length equals 14 residues. The germline V gene encodes CDR1 SGHRS and CDR2 YFSETQ. V shed 1 base, J shed 9 bases, and the junction held 2 bases outside the gene matches. This chain's CDR3 is CASSLTGGGSPLHF. The CDR3 DNA sequence: TGCGCCAGCAGCTTGACAGGGGGCGGTTCACCCCTCCACTTT.

The rearrangement joins TRBV4-1 to TRBJ2-3; D is ambiguous. This CDR3 contains 15 residues. Germline assignment: CDR1 MGHRA and CDR2 YSYEKL. Trimming left V 1 base short and J 3 bases short, with 11 bases between. CDR3 amino acids: CASSQVGVATDTQYF. The DNA of the CDR3 is TGCGCCAGCAGCCAAGTTGGAGTAGCAACAGATACGCAGTATTTT.

The chain joins TRBV5-1 to TRBJ2-7; TRBD1 matches 8 bases. CDR3 length: 13 residues. CDR1 SGHRS and CDR2 YFSETQ come from the germline V gene. V gave up 6 bases and J gave up 6 bases; unmatched junction bases: 8. CDR3 sequence (DNA): TGCGCCAGCACAAGACAGGGGCTCGGCGAGCAGTACTTC. It codes for CASTRQGLGEQYF.

This chain links TRBV7-9 with TRBJ1-1, with D possibly being TRBD1 (5 bases). Per the germline V gene, CDR1 is SEHNR and CDR2 is FQNEAQ (reference sequence). This CDR3 has 14 amino acids. With 8 bases removed from V and 4 bases from J, the gap between germline ends came to 17 bases. The CDR3 protein is CASASEARGTEAFF. As DNA, the CDR3 is TGTGCCAGCGCCAGTGAGGCGAGGGGCACTGAAGCTTTCTTT.

The V gene is TRBV30, the J gene TRBJ2-3, with TRBD1 identical over 10 bases. Germline V CDR1 and CDR2: GTSNPN, SVGIG (reference sequence). This CDR3 comprises 16 residues. J lost 3 bases, V lost 6 bases, and 12 bases had no gene match. CDR3 residues: CACPTGGQGRTDTQYF. DNA for the CDR3: TGTGCCTGTCCAACGGGGGGACAGGGGAGAACAGATACGCAGTATTTT.

This clone was detected only a few times. The CDR3 nucleotides read TGTGCCAGCAGGGATTACAGGGGCTACGAGCAGTACTTC. It encodes CASRDYRGYEQYF. The gene calls are TRBV7-9 and TRBJ2-7, with 7 bases lining up with TRBD1. Germline loops: CDR1 SEHNR, CDR2 FQNEAQ (reference sequence). With 6 bases clipped from V and 3 bases from J, the junction kept 5 bases outside the gene matches. This CDR3 spans 13 amino acids.

A word on this clone: This specimen includes other DNA sequences encoding the same CDR3. The chain employs TRBV7-7 and TRBJ2-7; 11 positions match TRBD1. V dropped 1 base and J dropped 2; count of bases not matched to a gene: 1. Per germline, CDR1 SSHAT and CDR2 FNYEAQ (reference sequence). The CDR3 runs to 15 residues. The CDR3 nucleotides are TGTGCCAGCAGCTTAGGGGACAGGGGGACCTACGAGCAGTACTTC. It yields the protein CASSLGDRGTYEQYF.

The chain carries TRBV21-1 and TRBJ2-1; no DNA check was done on the table's D call, TRBD1. TRBV21-1 is tagged as a pseudogene. The CDR3 is 16 residues long. Here the CDR3 DNA reads TGTGCCAGCAGCAAAGGAGACAGGGGTTATTACAATGAGCAGTTCTTC. It codes for CASSKGDRGYYNEQFF.

This clone was seen once. CDR3: CASSTGTGPYEQYF. CDR3 DNA: TGTGCCAGCAGTACCGGGACAGGGCCTTACGAGCAGTACTTC. The chain combines TRBV2 with TRBJ2-7, with 9 bases that match TRBD1. The CDR3 consists of 14 residues. From germline, CDR1 is SNHLY and CDR2 FYNNEI. The V segment lost 5 bases and the J segment 4 bases; nucleotides outside the gene matches: 6.

The J gene is TRBJ2-5, the V gene TRBV5-1, with 7 nucleotides matching TRBD1. Trimming at V came to 4 bases and at J to 13 bases, leaving 13 bases not matched to a gene. The CDR3 has 13 residues. CDR1 is SGHRS, CDR2 YFSETQ, per germline. The CDR3 reads CASSPRPGTDRYF. For the CDR3, the DNA is TGCGCCAGCAGCCCCCGGCCGGGGACAGACCGGTACTTC.

The V gene is TRBV6-1, the J gene TRBJ1-1, with D maybe TRBD1 (5 bases). Germline CDR1 and CDR2: MNHNS and SASEGT. V lost 1 base and J lost 7, with 19 bases in between. The CDR3 runs 16 residues. The CDR3 nucleotides are TGTGCCAGCAGTGAAGGGGCCTTTCGGGGCGGGGGTGAAGCTTTCTTT. This encodes CASSEGAFRGGGEAFF.

In the case of this clone: Other DNA sequences in this specimen translate into the identical CDR3. The chain employs TRBV5-1 and TRBJ2-1; 13 nucleotides match TRBD2. Trimming at V came to 0 bases and at J to 4 bases, leaving 1 base not matched to a gene. CDR3 length: 16 residues. Germline CDR1 SGHRS, CDR2 YFSETQ. The CDR3 nucleotides read TGCGCCAGCAGCTTGGAACTAGCGGGAGGGTACAATGAGCAGTTCTTC. Residues: CASSLELAGGYNEQFF.

In its sample, this clone was seen a few times. This chain joins TRBV29-1 and TRBJ1-1; TRBD1 is a possible D gene (6 bases). Germline V gives CDR1 SQVTM, CDR2 ANQGSEA. This CDR3 contains 13 residues. Trimming shortened V by 6 bases and J by 1 base, and 12 bases separated the two germline ends. The CDR3 region is CSVAPRGNTEAFF. The CDR3 nucleotides read TGCAGCGTAGCTCCCAGGGGGAACACTGAAGCTTTCTTT.

The rearrangement uses TRBV30 and TRBJ1-2, with D unresolved. The CDR3 loop spans 12 amino acids. V gave up 4 bases and J gave up 7 bases, with 13 bases separating them. Germline V gives CDR1 GTSNPN, CDR2 SVGIG (reference sequence). CDR3 amino acids: CAWKASSGGYTF. Here the CDR3 DNA reads TGTGCCTGGAAGGCCAGCTCAGGTGGCTACACCTTC.

This CDR3 is CSAVRGKQYF. DNA for the CDR3: TGCAGTGCTGTTAGGGGAAAGCAGTACTTC. The rearrangement joins TRBV20-1 to TRBJ2-7; a possible D gene is TRBD1 (5 bases). V shed 5 bases and J shed 8 bases, with 10 bases lying between them. CDR1 is DFQATT and CDR2 is SNEGSKA in the germline V gene (reference sequence). The CDR3 is 10 residues long.

The genes are TRBV6-5 and TRBJ1-2; 8 positions match TRBD1. The V gene end was trimmed by 5 bases and the J gene end by 8 bases; junction bases not matched to a gene: 4. The CDR3 has 12 residues. From germline, CDR1 is MNHEY and CDR2 SVGAGI. Here the CDR3 reads CASSPSGGGYTF. The CDR3 nucleotides are TGTGCCAGCAGTCCGTCAGGGGGCGGCTACACCTTC.

The chain links TRBV5-1 to TRBJ2-2, with D possibly matching TRBD2 (7 bases). Deletions cut 3 bases from V and 5 bases from J, with 11 bases between. The germline gives CDR1 SGHRS, CDR2 YFSETQ. There are 14 residues in the CDR3. CDR3 DNA: TGCGCCAGCAGCTGGGGGGGCGAGACCGGGGAGCTGTTTTTT. Translated: CASSWGGETGELFF.

The chain has TRBV2 and TRBJ1-4; the D is unclear. Germline V gene sequence: CDR1 SNHLY, CDR2 FYNNEI. Trimming shortened V by 5 bases and J by 5 bases, and 6 bases separated the two germline ends. The CDR3 sequence is 12 residues long. The CDR3 sequence is CASSWVNEKLFF. The CDR3 DNA reads TGTGCCAGCAGTTGGGTAAATGAAAAACTGTTTTTT.